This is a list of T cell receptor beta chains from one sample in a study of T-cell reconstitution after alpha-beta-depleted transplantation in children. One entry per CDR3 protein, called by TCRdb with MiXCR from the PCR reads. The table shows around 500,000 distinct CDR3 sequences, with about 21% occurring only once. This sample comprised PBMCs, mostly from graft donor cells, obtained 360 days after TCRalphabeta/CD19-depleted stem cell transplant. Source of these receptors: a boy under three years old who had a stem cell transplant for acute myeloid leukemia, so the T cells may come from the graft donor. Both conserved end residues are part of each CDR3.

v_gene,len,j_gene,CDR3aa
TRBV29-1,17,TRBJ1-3,CSVEVIGGLTPGNTIYF
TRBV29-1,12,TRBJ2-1,CSVDWGAREQFF
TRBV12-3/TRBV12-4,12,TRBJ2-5,CASSMGQETQYF
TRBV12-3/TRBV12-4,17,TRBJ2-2,CASSFPSGGLNTGELFF
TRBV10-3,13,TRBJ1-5,CATTGGPNQPQHF
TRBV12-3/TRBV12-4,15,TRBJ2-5,CASGPSQGPVETQYF
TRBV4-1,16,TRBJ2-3,CASSLLDTLRTDTQYF
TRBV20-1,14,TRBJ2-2,CSASHRGRGGELFF
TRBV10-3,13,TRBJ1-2,CAIRQGGDYGYTF
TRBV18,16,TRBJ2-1,CASSPFGAGLGNEQFF
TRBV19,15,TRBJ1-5,CASSPLLDHNQPQHF
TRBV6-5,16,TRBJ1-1,CASSYGGQSPNTEAFF
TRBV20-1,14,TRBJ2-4,CSAQTGGAKNIQYF
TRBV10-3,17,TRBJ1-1,CAISAYTGLGPNTEAFF
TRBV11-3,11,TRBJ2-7,CASGAVSEQYF
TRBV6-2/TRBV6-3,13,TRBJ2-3,CASTLPGRDTQYF
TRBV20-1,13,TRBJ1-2,CSARDIKAYGYTF
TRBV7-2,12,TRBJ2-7,CASSHPGGEQYF
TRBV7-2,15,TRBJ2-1,CASSLLTGPYNEQFF
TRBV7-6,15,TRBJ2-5,CASSLDPASGETQYF
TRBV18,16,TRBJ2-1,CASSPTSGGIYNEQFF
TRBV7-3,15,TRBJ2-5,CASSLIPGSPETQYF
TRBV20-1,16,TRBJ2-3,CSARTSRRQGTDTQYF
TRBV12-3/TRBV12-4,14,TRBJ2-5,CASSPGHMQETQYF
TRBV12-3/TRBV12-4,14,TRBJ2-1,CASNPSGGYNEQFF
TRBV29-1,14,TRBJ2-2,CSVAGQGHTGELFF
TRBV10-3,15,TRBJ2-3,CAISTDGGSTDTQYF